This T cell receptor beta chain is drawn from a study of T-cell reconstitution after alpha-beta-depleted transplantation in children. CDR3 length equals 15 residues. Germline CDR1 is ENHRY and CDR2 is SYGVKD. V lost 6 bases, J lost 2 bases, and 17 bases lay in between. Overall study findings and caveats: The main origin of T-cell counts and diversity one year after transplant was newly produced T cells. Roughly two months post-transplant, alpha-beta T cells reportedly originated from several hundred graft clones that had expanded. From surviving recipient T cells and thymic progenitors came the high day-60 TCRbeta diversity observed in some patients.

This clonotype was seen only a few times. As yet, its antigen is unknown. Construction of the TCRbeta library involved unique molecular identifiers. TCRdb independently ran MiXCR on the PCR reads; one entry per CDR3 protein. The data show roughly 570,000 distinct CDR3 sequences, with about a quarter seen just once and 36% held by the top ten. The chain recombines TRBV10-3 with TRBJ2-7, with D unclear. The sequencing here drew on PBMCs, taken before TCRalphabeta/CD19-depleted stem cell transplant. This clonotype was sampled from a boy less than two years old with Wiskott-Aldrich syndrome, due to receive a stem cell transplant. The CDR3 bases are TGTGCCATCAGGACGGATACAAAACTTACCTACGAGCAGTACTTC. As protein: CAIRTDTKLTYEQYF.